Listed below are T cell receptor beta chains from one sample, sequenced in a study of T cell responses to AZD1222 COVID-19 vaccine. Repertoires were generated with immunoSEQ multiplex PCR, while TCRdb's copy carries only in-frame clones and drops some. Of approximately 110,000 clones listed, 88% are singletons. Sequencing used peripheral blood, obtained on day 0 of AZD1222 vaccination. Every receptor here comes from an adult in good health. The CDR3 runs from the conserved cysteine through the conserved F or W. The D gene is left open where the match is weak. Expanded clones get a size class; other rows say once, few or many, or leave the size out.

v_call: TRBV7-2; j_call: TRBJ2-7; clone_size: -; d_call: TRBD1; cdr3_aa: CASSSKTGDYEQYF; cdr3_nt: TGTGCCAGCAGCTCGAAGACAGGGGACTACGAGCAGTACTTC
v_call: TRBV6-2/TRBV6-3; j_call: TRBJ2-5; clone_size: -; d_call: TRBD2; cdr3_aa: CASSYSMLAGGETQYF; cdr3_nt: TGTGCCAGCAGTTACTCGATGCTAGCGGGGGGAGAGACCCAGTACTTC
v_call: TRBV6-4; j_call: TRBJ1-5; clone_size: few; d_call: -; cdr3_aa: CATERCGVRQPQHF; cdr3_nt: TGTGCCACCGAGAGGTGTGGGGTTCGTCAGCCCCAGCATTTT
v_call: TRBV18; j_call: TRBJ1-2; clone_size: -; d_call: -; cdr3_aa: CASSPPVGDNYGYTF; cdr3_nt: TGTGCCAGCTCACCACCGGTTGGGGATAACTATGGCTACACCTTC
v_call: TRBV7-2; j_call: TRBJ2-1; clone_size: -; d_call: -; cdr3_aa: CASSLGGAKANEQFF; cdr3_nt: TGTGCCAGCAGCTTAGGAGGGGCCAAGGCCAATGAGCAGTTCTTC
v_call: TRBV6-5; j_call: TRBJ2-6; clone_size: -; d_call: -; cdr3_aa: CASSPRRSGANVLTF; cdr3_nt: TGTGCCAGCAGTCCGCGACGGTCTGGGGCCAACGTCCTGACTTTC
v_call: TRBV24-1; j_call: TRBJ2-3; clone_size: -; d_call: -; cdr3_aa: CATSDLGGTQYF; cdr3_nt: TGTGCCACCAGTGATTTGGGTGGTACGCAGTATTTT
v_call: TRBV5-1; j_call: TRBJ2-7; clone_size: once; d_call: TRBD2; cdr3_aa: CASSLDTGTSVSSYEQYF; cdr3_nt: TGCGCCAGCAGCTTGGACACCGGGACTAGCGTCAGCTCCTACGAGCAGTACTTC
v_call: TRBV7-2; j_call: TRBJ2-7; clone_size: -; d_call: TRBD2; cdr3_aa: CASSSTNGGIYEQYF; cdr3_nt: TGTGCCAGCAGCTCTACCAACGGGGGGATCTACGAGCAGTACTTC
v_call: TRBV21-1; j_call: TRBJ2-7; clone_size: -; d_call: -; cdr3_aa: CASSKEGQGAYEQYF; cdr3_nt: TGTGCCAGCAGCAAAGAGGGACAGGGGGCCTACGAGCAGTACTTC